This T cell receptor beta chain was retrieved from a study of control samples from healthy donors and cancer patients. The CDR3 is made up of 15 amino acids. Germline V CDR1 and CDR2: SGHAT, FQNNGV. With 1 base removed from V and 5 bases from J, the gap between germline ends came to 14 bases. The repertoire was sequenced with immunoSEQ multiplex PCR; TCRdb's copy has only in-frame clones and lacks some. The sample yields about 15,000 clones, 87% seen once. The sequenced sample was PBMCs. The TCR was taken from a woman in her 70s with colorectal cancer. The gene calls are TRBV11-2 and TRBJ2-5; D might be TRBD1 (5 bases). CDR3 region: CASSLGQGSWETQYF. CDR3 nucleotide sequence: TGTGCCAGCAGCTTAGGGCAGGGAAGTTGGGAGACCCAGTACTTC.